This T cell receptor beta chain came from a study of blood T cell repertoires in COVID-19. Study overall: Sites across the United States, Italy and Spain contributed samples from acute and convalescent COVID-19. PBMCs, B-cell-depleted T cells, or T cells were the source of the cDNA or gDNA that made up the material.

Original processing notes: Estimated nucleated cell counts came from reference gene primer amplification. The data were produced by immunoSEQ multiplex PCR, yet TCRdb's version contains in-frame clones alone and is incomplete. V and J calls and clone size are copied from that table; D and trimming were computed from the DNA. The repertoire holds about 45,000 clones, over 75% seen once, with over 12% in the top ten. Germline loops: CDR1 LNHDA, CDR2 SQIVND (reference sequence). With 5 bases clipped from V and 6 bases from J, the junction kept 4 bases outside the gene matches. CDR3 length: 13 residues. Material: peripheral blood. The chain is built from TRBV19 and TRBJ2-1, with 7 bases aligning to TRBD1. The source is a human donor in a cohort sampled during active COVID-19. The CDR3 coding sequence is TGTGCCAGTAGTTGGGACAGCTTCAATGAGCAGTTCTTC. The encoded protein is CASSWDSFNEQFF.